The rows below give T cell receptor beta chains drawn from one sample of a study of blood T cell repertoires in COVID-19. Profiled with immunoSEQ multiplex PCR; TCRdb holds only in-frame clones, not every one. This repertoire shows about 130,000 clones, roughly 77% found once; its top ten account for 4.5% to 5%. Sequencing used peripheral blood. All receptors come from a woman in her 70s with COVID-19, enrolled during active disease. CDR3s leave out the opening cysteine and the closing phenylalanine or tryptophan.

>TRBJ2-5|TRBV7-3
ASSFSIQETQY
>TRBJ1-2|TRBV3-1/TRBV3-2
ASSQAQGARSYGYT
>TRBJ1-3|TRBV5-6
ASSDRPLSGNTIY
>TRBJ1-2|TRBV28
ASSPGTVYGYT
>TRBJ2-7|TRBV5-5
ASSLAQGQPYEQY
>TRBJ2-7|TRBV19
ASSRTRDRSYEQY
>TRBJ2-3|TRBV19
ASHQLATLTDTQY
>TRBJ1-2|TRBV21-1
ASSKALDRDFSNT
>TRBJ2-3|TRBV7-2
ASRAGGRGTTDTQY
>TRBJ2-2|TRBV7-3
ASRTTGGHTGELF
>TRBJ1-6|TRBV28
ASRQGLNSPLH
>TRBJ1-2|TRBV30
AWRTSRIYGYT
>TRBJ2-3|TRBV15
ATSRPGGDTQY
>TRBJ2-1|TRBV9
ASGPQGSSYNEQF
>TRBJ1-1|TRBV24-1
ATSPRGGTEAF
>TRBJ2-1|TRBV12-3/TRBV12-4
ASRKDLVSPRF
>TRBJ2-2|TRBV4-1
ASSPSPAGGPGTGELF
>TRBJ2-3|TRBV19
ASRIAGDDTDTQY
>TRBJ2-2|TRBV3-1/TRBV3-2
ASSRGQGANTGELF
>TRBJ2-5|TRBV20-1
SASRFGGGGQETQY
>TRBJ2-3|TRBV18
ASRIGQGAGTDTQY
>TRBJ2-6|TRBV18
ASSPPSSGANVLT
>TRBJ2-1|TRBV7-2
ASSASLAGGLGEQF
>TRBJ1-1|TRBV7-2
ASSLFPGQGPVGNTEAF
>TRBJ1-6|TRBV7-2
ASSLLNSPLH
>TRBJ2-1|TRBV7-9
ASSLYQEQF
>TRBJ1-4|TRBV19
ASSVADRLREKLF
>TRBJ2-7|TRBV3-1/TRBV3-2
ASSPRTSGGSLDEQY
>TRBJ2-3|TRBV7-8
ASSPIRETDTQY
>TRBJ2-2|TRBV27
ASSRYSPGTGELF
>TRBJ1-1|TRBV12-3/TRBV12-4
ASSIGGLDEAF
>TRBJ2-5|TRBV5-1
ASRFVQGTKETQY
>TRBJ1-5|TRBV6-2/TRBV6-3
ASSDDTYSNQPQH
>TRBJ2-4|TRBV9
ASSPTTVTNIQY
>TRBJ1-6|TRBV9
ASSVGDWRRGSPLH
>TRBJ2-7|TRBV7-3
ASSLTGQGGYEQY
>TRBJ2-5|TRBV15
ATSRQAGGPQETQY
>TRBJ1-1|TRBV3-1/TRBV3-2
ASSQDQSNTEAF